This passage covers 16 T cell receptor beta chains from one sample sequenced in a study of OX40 agonist ivuxolimab in advanced cancers. TCRdb's table, derived via immunoSEQ multiplex PCR, lists solely in-frame clones and lacks some. The sample yields roughly 90,000 clones, 85% to 95% seen once. The source was CD4+ or CD8+ T cells sorted from blood, collected in a trial of the OX40 agonist ivuxolimab. The receptors were sampled from an adult with an advanced solid tumor such as melanoma, head and neck, liver or kidney cancer.

The V call is TRBV7-9, the J call TRBJ1-1; 7 positions agree with TRBD1. CDR1 is SEHNR and CDR2 is FQNEAQ in the germline V gene (reference sequence). The CDR3 covers 12 residues. The trim removed 4 bases at V and 8 bases at J, leaving 4 bases unmatched. The CDR3 nucleotides are TGTGCCAGCAGCTACATGACAGGGGAAGCTTTCTTT. Translated, it gives CASSYMTGEAFF. Combining the CDR3 with reference TRBV7-9 and TRBJ1-1 gives the whole variable domain DTGVSQNPRHKITKRGQNVTFRCDPISEHNRLYWYRQTLGQGPEFLTYFQNEAQLEKSRLLSDRFSAERPKGSFSTLEIQRTEQGDSAMYLCASSYMTGEAFFGQGTRLTVV.

The chain uses TRBV10-1 and TRBJ2-2; D not resolved. The germline CDR1 and CDR2 sequences are WNHNN and SYGVQD (reference sequence). V lost 0 bases and J 1 base, leaving 15 bases between the germline ends. CDR3 length equals 18 residues. The CDR3 sequence: CASSESPPSVKNTGELFF. CDR3 DNA: TGCGCCAGCAGTGAGTCTCCCCCAAGTGTCAAGAACACCGGGGAGCTGTTTTTT.

J is TRBJ2-3 and V is TRBV15; tentative D call: TRBD1 (5 bases). Germline V CDR1 and CDR2: LNHNV, YYDKDF (reference sequence). This CDR3 contains 11 residues. V was pared by 9 bases and J by 5 bases, with 9 bases between. CDR3 protein: CATAGQDTQYF. The DNA for the CDR3 is TGTGCCACGGCCGGACAAGATACGCAGTATTTT.

The rearrangement links TRBV6-5 to TRBJ2-5; TRBD2 matches at 10 bases. J gave up 2 bases and V 6 bases, and 6 bases lay outside the gene matches. The germline V gene has CDR1 MNHEY and CDR2 SVGAGI. The CDR3 totals 15 residues. The CDR3 DNA reads as TGTGCCAGCAGGCTCCCAGCGGGGGGGCAAGAGACCCAGTACTTC. Amino acid sequence: CASRLPAGGQETQYF.

The J gene is TRBJ2-7, the V gene TRBV19; D gene unclear. The CDR3 extends over 13 amino acids. Trimming stripped 3 bases from V and 4 bases from J, with 10 bases between. Germline V gene lookup returns CDR1 LNHDA and CDR2 SQIVND (reference sequence). CDR3 nucleotide sequence: TGTGCCAGTAGTATCATAGCCTCATACGAGCAGTACTTC. Protein sequence: CASSIIASYEQYF.

The chain links TRBV9 to TRBJ2-5; TRBD2 matches 10 bases. Germline CDR1 SGDLS, CDR2 YYNGEE. This CDR3 contains 16 residues. After removal of 0 bases from V and 4 bases from J, the junction contained 6 bases not matched to a gene. This chain's CDR3 is CASSVAPSGGTETQYF. The CDR3 region has the DNA TGTGCCAGCAGCGTAGCCCCTAGCGGGGGCACAGAGACCCAGTACTTC.

This chain joins TRBV5-5 and TRBJ1-6, with D unresolved. Germline V gene data show CDR1 as SGHKS and CDR2 as YYEKEE (reference sequence). V shed 4 bases and J shed 0 bases, with 14 bases lying between them. The length of the CDR3 is 17 residues. In DNA form, the CDR3 reads TGTGCCAGCAGCACCTCCCCGGATAGCTCCTATAATTCACCCCTCCACTTT. This sequence encodes CASSTSPDSSYNSPLHF. Looking up the rest from reference TRBV5-5 and TRBJ1-6 gives the full variable domain: DAGVTQSPTHLIKTRGQQVTLRCSPISGHKSVSWYQQVLGQGPQFIFQYYEKEERGRGNFPDRFSARQFPNYSSELNVNALLLGDSALYLCASSTSPDSSYNSPLHFGNGTRLTVT.

The rearrangement joins TRBV12-5 to TRBJ1-2; possible D gene TRBD1, 5 bases. The V and J ends lost 4 bases and 4 bases respectively, with 13 bases between them. The CDR3 extends over 14 amino acids. From germline, CDR1 is LGHNT and CDR2 FRNRAP. CDR3 in DNA: TGTGCTAGTGGTTCGCCCGGGACTCTCTATGGCTACACCTTC. Protein sequence: CASGSPGTLYGYTF.

The rearrangement uses TRBV29-1 and TRBJ1-1; maybe TRBD1 (5 bases). Germline CDR1 reads SQVTM; CDR2 reads ANQGSEA. The CDR3 runs 13 residues. V dropped 6 bases and J dropped 1 base, with 12 bases sitting between them. The CDR3: CSVAGLTNTEAFF. The CDR3 DNA sequence: TGCAGCGTCGCGGGACTAACGAACACTGAAGCTTTCTTT.

The rearrangement joins TRBV6-5 to TRBJ1-2, with 9 bases fitting TRBD1. CDR1 is MNHEY, CDR2 SVGAGI, per germline. The CDR3 runs 14 residues. V shed 0 bases and J 5 bases; nucleotides not matched to a gene: 1. The CDR3 region has the DNA TGTGCCAGCAGTTACTCAGACAGGGGGTATGGCTACACCTTC. This encodes CASSYSDRGYGYTF.

V and J are TRBV19 and TRBJ2-7, with D unclear. This CDR3 spans 15 amino acids. Trimming stripped 3 bases from V and 2 bases from J, with 14 bases between. CDR1 and CDR2 from the germline V gene are LNHDA and SQIVND (reference sequence). For the CDR3, the DNA is TGTGCCAGTAGTATTGTCCCCCTGCCACCCTACGAGCAGTACTTC. Its translation: CASSIVPLPPYEQYF.

The gene calls are TRBV4-3 and TRBJ1-4; TRBD1 is a possible D gene (6 bases). This CDR3 comprises 15 residues. Germline CDR1 is LGHNA and CDR2 is YSLEER. Trimming pared 0 bases from V and 8 bases from J, leaving 13 bases between. CDR3 sequence (DNA): TGCGCCAGCAGCCAAGATTACAGGGTCCGGGAAAAACTGTTTTTT. Translation gives CASSQDYRVREKLFF.

The chain couples TRBV11-3 to TRBJ2-1, with D tentatively TRBD1 or TRBD2 (7 bases each). V lost 0 bases and J 8 bases, leaving 11 bases between the germline ends. The germline V gene encodes CDR1 SGHNT and CDR2 YENEEA. The CDR3 loop spans 14 amino acids. DNA of the CDR3: TGTGCCAGCAGCTTAGATTCAGGGGGGGATGAGCAGTTCTTC. Its protein is CASSLDSGGDEQFF. The complete variable domain, with remaining parts taken from reference TRBV11-3 and TRBJ2-1, reads EAGVVQSPRYKIIEKKQPVAFWCNPISGHNTLYWYLQNLGQGPELLIRYENEEAVDDSQLPKDRFSAERLKGVDSTLKIQPAELGDSAVYLCASSLDSGGDEQFFGPGTRLTVL.

Remarks on this clone: In the same sample, other DNA sequences code for this CDR3. The chain recombines TRBV27 with TRBJ1-6; no clear D gene. CDR1 and CDR2 (germline): MNHEY, SMNVEV (reference sequence). Between the trimmed V and J ends, which lost 2 bases and 0 bases, there was a span of 11 bases. This CDR3 has 17 residues. The CDR3 protein is CASSLRTVSSYNSPLHF. In nucleotides, the CDR3 is TGTGCCAGCAGTTTACGGACGGTGAGCTCCTATAATTCACCCCTCCACTTT.

The rearrangement joins TRBV12-5 to TRBJ1-6; weak D call: TRBD1 (6 bases). Germline V lookup: CDR1 LGHNT, CDR2 FRNRAP. The CDR3 length is 16 residues. Trimming removed 1 base from V and 2 bases from J, with 9 bases in between. CDR3 in amino acids: CASGLDRVTYNSPLHF. In nucleotides, the CDR3 is TGTGCTAGTGGTTTGGACAGGGTTACCTATAATTCACCCCTCCACTTT. Using reference TRBV12-5 and TRBJ1-6 for the parts outside the CDR3, the full variable domain is DARVTQTPRHKVTEMGQEVTMRCQPILGHNTVFWYRQTMMQGLELLAYFRNRAPLDDSGMPKDRFSAEMPDATLATLKIQPSEPRDSAVYFCASGLDRVTYNSPLHFGNGTRLTVT.

The CDR3 DNA reads TGTGCTAGTGGTTTACTAGCGGGAGGCACAGATACGCAGTATTTT. Its protein is CASGLLAGGTDTQYF. The V call is TRBV12-5, the J call TRBJ2-3; 11 bases fit TRBD2. CDR3 length: 15 amino acids. The junction had 0 bases not matched to a gene; V was cut back by 3 bases and J by 1 base. Germline V gene lookup returns CDR1 LGHNT and CDR2 FRNRAP.